Listed below are T cell receptor beta chains from one sample, sequenced in a study of cytomegalovirus exposure and HLA in healthy donors. Sequencing was performed with immunoSEQ multiplex PCR; in TCRdb, only in-frame clones are kept and a portion is missing. There are some 200,000 clones in the sample; around four fifths occur only once, and approximately 2.4% lies in the top ten. Sequencing input: PBMCs. The receptor source for this set is a woman in her forties or fifties in good health and CMV-seropositive. The CDR3 runs from the conserved cysteine through the conserved F or W. D genes are given only for firm matches. Clone size appears in some rows only: once, few, many, or a class for an expanded clone.

.	TRBV5-4	TRBJ2-7	TRBD1	CASSQRQGHEQYF	TGTGCCAGCAGCCAGCGACAGGGCCACGAGCAGTACTTC
.	TRBV10-3	TRBJ1-5	TRBD1	CASSRHRGDNQPQHF	TGTGCCAGCAGCCGGCACAGGGGGGACAATCAGCCCCAGCATTTT
.	TRBV6-1	TRBJ2-1	.	CASRVAGGNYNEQFF	TGTGCCAGCAGAGTTGCTGGAGGGAACTACAATGAGCAGTTCTTC
.	TRBV7-9	TRBJ2-2	TRBD1	CASSSTGGYTGELFF	TGTGCCAGCAGCTCGACAGGGGGATACACCGGGGAGCTGTTTTTT
.	TRBV7-8	TRBJ2-7	TRBD1	CASSSLRTGRGYEQYF	TGTGCCAGCAGCTCACTTCGGACAGGTCGGGGCTACGAGCAGTACTTC
.	TRBV9	TRBJ2-3	.	CASSALTDTQYF	TGTGCCAGCAGCGCTCTTACAGATACGCAGTATTTT
.	TRBV5-1	TRBJ2-7	.	CASSLVGPYSSRFGNEQYF	TGCGCCAGCAGCTTGGTGGGGCCCTATTCCTCAAGGTTCGGCAACGAGCAGTACTTC
.	TRBV10-3	TRBJ2-5	TRBD1	CAISDARGQQETQYF	TGTGCCATCAGTGACGCAAGGGGGCAACAAGAGACCCAGTACTTC
few	TRBV6-4	TRBJ1-4	.	CASSDFQGGEKLFF	TGTGCCAGCAGTGATTTCCAGGGTGGCGAAAAACTGTTTTTT
.	TRBV5-4	TRBJ2-3	TRBD2	CASSPGLAGGQADTQYF	TGTGCCAGCAGCCCGGGACTAGCGGGGGGGCAAGCAGATACGCAGTATTTT
.	TRBV5-6	TRBJ2-3	TRBD2	CASSLAWTSGGTDTQYF	TGTGCCAGCAGCTTAGCTTGGACTAGCGGGGGCACAGATACGCAGTATTTT
.	TRBV5-1	TRBJ2-5	.	CASSLARGDIQETQYF	TGCGCCAGCAGCTTGGCCCGTGGGGACATACAAGAGACCCAGTACTTC
.	TRBV4-1	TRBJ2-2	TRBD1	CASSQGQASNTGELFF	TGCGCCAGCAGCCAGGGACAGGCTTCGAACACCGGGGAGCTGTTTTTT
.	TRBV6-5	TRBJ1-5	.	CASSAMAQGPQPQHF	TGTGCCAGCAGTGCCATGGCGCAGGGCCCTCAGCCCCAGCATTTT
.	TRBV7-8	TRBJ2-1	TRBD2	CASSLETSGGYNEQFF	TGTGCCAGCAGCCTCGAGACTAGCGGGGGCTACAATGAGCAGTTCTTC
.	TRBV2	TRBJ2-5	TRBD2	CASAPQRGVGETQYF	TGTGCCAGCGCGCCTCAGCGGGGGGTGGGAGAGACCCAGTACTTC
.	TRBV19	TRBJ2-7	.	CASSIRSGSEQYF	TGTGCCAGTAGTATTCGTTCCGGGAGCGAGCAGTACTTC
few	TRBV6-1	TRBJ1-1	.	CASRRQVNTEAFF	TGTGCCAGCAGGAGACAAGTGAACACTGAAGCTTTCTTT
once	TRBV5-1	TRBJ1-2	TRBD1	CASSLVGTGEFYGYTF	TGCGCCAGCAGCTTGGTTGGGACAGGGGAGTTCTATGGCTACACCTTC
.	TRBV27	TRBJ2-7	TRBD1	CASSGQGKYEQYF	TGTGCCAGCAGCGGACAGGGGAAGTACGAGCAGTACTTC
.	TRBV4-2	TRBJ1-1	.	CASSQAPGGTEAFF	TGTGCCAGCAGCCAAGCCCCGGGCGGGACTGAAGCTTTCTTT
.	TRBV4-2	TRBJ2-3	TRBD1	CASSPVQTGVSTDTQYF	TGTGCCAGCAGCCCCGTTCAGACAGGGGTTAGCACAGATACGCAGTATTTT
.	TRBV28	TRBJ1-3	.	CASSSDTSRNTIYF	TGTGCCAGCAGTTCCGACACATCTAGAAACACCATATATTTT
.	TRBV4-1	TRBJ2-5	.	CASSQEAGLGGTQYF	TGCGCCAGCAGCCAAGAGGCGGGATTGGGGGGGACCCAGTACTTC
.	TRBV27	TRBJ1-5	TRBD1	CASSSLGQIHQPQHF	TGTGCCAGCAGTTCCCTGGGACAGATCCATCAGCCCCAGCATTTT
.	TRBV11-2	TRBJ2-7	.	CASSSTPYEQYF	TGTGCCAGCAGTTCTACTCCTTACGAGCAGTACTTC
.	TRBV5-6	TRBJ1-1	.	CASSLAAGNTEAFF	TGTGCCAGCAGCTTGGCGGCGGGGAACACTGAAGCTTTCTTT
once	TRBV30	TRBJ1-6	TRBD1	CAFIRDRLNSPLHF	TGTGCCTTTATCCGGGACAGGTTAAATTCACCCCTCCACTTT
.	TRBV2	TRBJ2-5	TRBD2	CASSETSGVGTQYF	TGTGCCAGCAGTGAGACTAGCGGGGTTGGGACCCAGTACTTC
.	TRBV9	TRBJ1-1	.	CASSGGGVGRAEAFF	TGTGCCAGCAGCGGCGGCGGGGTAGGGCGCGCTGAAGCTTTCTTT
.	TRBV6-1	TRBJ1-2	.	CASSERQGRHHGGYTF	TGTGCCAGCAGTGAACGTCAGGGTCGGCACCATGGAGGCTACACCTTC
.	TRBV6-5	TRBJ1-2	TRBD1	CASRQGVLDGYTF	TGTGCCAGCAGACAGGGGGTGTTGGATGGCTACACCTTC
.	TRBV7-2	TRBJ2-5	TRBD2	CASSLAFAGGQETQYF	TGTGCCAGCAGCTTAGCTTTTGCGGGGGGACAAGAGACCCAGTACTTC
.	TRBV19	TRBJ2-7	.	CASSFSGVAYEQYF	TGTGCCAGTAGTTTCTCAGGGGTGGCCTACGAGCAGTACTTC
few	TRBV10-3	TRBJ1-1	TRBD1	CAISETSDRTEAFF	TGTGCCATCAGTGAGACATCGGACAGGACTGAAGCTTTCTTT
few	TRBV4-3	TRBJ2-7	.	CASSQDWGLYEQYF	TGCGCCAGCAGCCAAGATTGGGGCCTCTACGAGCAGTACTTC
.	TRBV21-1	TRBJ2-7	.	CASSKVGQGVDEQYF	TGTGCCAGCAGCAAAGTGGGACAGGGGGTAGACGAGCAGTACTTC
.	TRBV7-9	TRBJ1-2	.	CASSFETGLGYTF	TGTGCCAGCAGCTTTGAGACAGGCCTTGGCTACACCTTC
once	TRBV6-1	TRBJ2-7	.	CASSWGDSMGEQYF	TGTGCCAGCAGTTGGGGGGACTCCATGGGAGAGCAGTACTTC
.	TRBV15	TRBJ2-2	.	CATSRGQNTGELFF	TGTGCCACCAGCAGAGGGCAGAACACCGGGGAGCTGTTTTTT
.	TRBV4-1	TRBJ2-1	TRBD2	CASSQASGGANNEQFF	TGTGCCAGCAGCCAAGCCAGCGGGGGGGCTAACAATGAGCAGTTCTTC